This TCR beta chain was sequenced in a study of shared clonotypes between healthy human individuals. This clone was counted a single time. Libraries were prepared by immunoSEQ multiplex PCR; TCRdb keeps only in-frame clonotypes and omits some of them. The sample records 1.4 million or so clones, roughly 98.5% being singletons. The CDR3 has 14 amino acids. Trimming took 4 bases from V and 6 from J; bases not matched to a gene: 8. The germline V gene has CDR1 KGHSH and CDR2 LQKENI. This rearrangement joins TRBV18 to TRBJ1-1, with 7 bases lining up with TRBD1. What was sequenced was naive CD4+ T cells sorted from blood. Noted subset: CD45RA+ positively selected. This clonotype originated in a man aged 25-45 years in good health. CDR3 bases: TGTGCCAGCTCACGCCCCCCGACAGGGTCTGAAGCTTTCTTT. It encodes CASSRPPTGSEAFF.